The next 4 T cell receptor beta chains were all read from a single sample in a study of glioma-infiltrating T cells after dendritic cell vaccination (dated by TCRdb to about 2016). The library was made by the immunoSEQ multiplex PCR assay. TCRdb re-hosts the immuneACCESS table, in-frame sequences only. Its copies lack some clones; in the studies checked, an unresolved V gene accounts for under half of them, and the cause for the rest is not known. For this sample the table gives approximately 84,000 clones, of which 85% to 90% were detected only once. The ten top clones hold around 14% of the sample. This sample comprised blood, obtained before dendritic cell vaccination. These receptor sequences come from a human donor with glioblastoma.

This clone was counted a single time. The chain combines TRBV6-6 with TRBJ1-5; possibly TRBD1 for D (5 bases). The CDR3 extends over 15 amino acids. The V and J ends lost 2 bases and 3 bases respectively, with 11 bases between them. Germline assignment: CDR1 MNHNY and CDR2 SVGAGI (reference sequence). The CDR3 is CASSYQGLNNQPQHF. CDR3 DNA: TGTGCCAGCAGTTACCAGGGCCTGAACAATCAGCCCCAGCATTTT.

The DNA for the CDR3 is TGCAGCGTTCAGGGACTAGCGGTCACAGATACGCAGTATTTT. As protein: CSVQGLAVTDTQYF. The chain combines TRBV29-1 with TRBJ2-3; TRBD2 matches 11 bases. V lost 5 bases to trimming and J lost 2 bases; unmatched junction nucleotides: 3. The germline CDR1 and CDR2 sequences are SQVTM and ANQGSEA. The CDR3 runs 14 residues.

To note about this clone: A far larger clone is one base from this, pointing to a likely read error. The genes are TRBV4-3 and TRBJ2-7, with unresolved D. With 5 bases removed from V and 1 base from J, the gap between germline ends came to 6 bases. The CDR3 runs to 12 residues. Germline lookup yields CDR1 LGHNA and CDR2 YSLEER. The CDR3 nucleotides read TGCGCCAGCAGCTTGTCGTCCTACGAGCAGTACTTC. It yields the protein CASSLSSYEQYF.

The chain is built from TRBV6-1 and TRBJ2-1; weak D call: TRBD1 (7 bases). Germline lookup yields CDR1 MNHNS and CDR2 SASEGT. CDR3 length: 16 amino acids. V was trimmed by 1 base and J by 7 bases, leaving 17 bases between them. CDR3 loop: CASSEVGAGGSNEQFF. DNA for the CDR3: TGTGCCAGCAGTGAAGTGGGGGCAGGGGGGTCAAATGAGCAGTTCTTC.